Included here is one T cell receptor (beta chain) sequence, with context. Its antigen is as yet unknown. The entry originates in a study of cytomegalovirus exposure and HLA in healthy donors. The study's findings and limits: Later analysis suggested most CMV-associated TCR beta chains were HLA-restricted. A highly shared variant cluster was judged a likely technical artifact.

PCR involved 60 Vbeta and 13 Jbeta primers. Assay: immunoSEQ multiplex PCR; the TCRdb copy retains only in-frame clones and omits some. Among under 200,000 clones listed, 77% were seen once. V was clipped by 2 bases and J by 7 bases; unmatched bases: 6. The CDR3 is made up of 15 amino acids. Germline V gives CDR1 SEHNR, CDR2 FQNEAQ (reference sequence). This chain uses TRBV7-9 with TRBJ2-1, with TRBD2 matching over 9 bases. This TCR was sampled from a man over 45 in good health and CMV-seropositive. Specimen: PBMCs. CDR3 sequence: CASSLIGTSRNEQFF. The CDR3 DNA sequence: TGTGCCAGCAGCTTAATTGGGACTAGCAGGAATGAGCAGTTCTTC. The full variable domain, in which reference TRBV7-9 and TRBJ2-1 provide the parts outside the CDR3, is DTGVSQNPRHKITKRGQNVTFRCDPISEHNRLYWYRQTLGQGPEFLTYFQNEAQLEKSRLLSDRFSAERPKGSFSTLEIQRTEQGDSAMYLCASSLIGTSRNEQFFGPGTRLTVL.